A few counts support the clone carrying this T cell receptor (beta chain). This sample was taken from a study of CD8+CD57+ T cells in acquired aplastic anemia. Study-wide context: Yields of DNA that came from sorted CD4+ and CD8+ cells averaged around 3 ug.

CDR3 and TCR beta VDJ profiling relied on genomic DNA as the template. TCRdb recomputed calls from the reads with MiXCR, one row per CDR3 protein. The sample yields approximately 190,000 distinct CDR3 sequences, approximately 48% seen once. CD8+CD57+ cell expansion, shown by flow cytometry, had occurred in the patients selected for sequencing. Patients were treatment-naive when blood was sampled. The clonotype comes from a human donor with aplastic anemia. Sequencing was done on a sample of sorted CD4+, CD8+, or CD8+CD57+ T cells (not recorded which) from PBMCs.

In nucleotides, the CDR3 is TGTGCCAGCAGATGGATGGCCTACGAGCAGTACTTC. Translated, it gives CASRWMAYEQYF. The chain combines TRBV2 with TRBJ2-7; D uncertain. CDR1 is SNHLY and CDR2 is FYNNEI in the germline V gene. The V end was cut by 6 bases, the J end by 2 bases, with 8 bases between. The CDR3 is 12 residues long. The full variable domain, rest sourced from reference TRBV2 and TRBJ2-7, is EPEVTQTPSHQVTQMGQEVILRCVPISNHLYFYWYRQILGQKVEFLVSFYNNEISEKSEIFDDQFSVERPDGSNFTLKIRSTKLEDSAMYFCASRWMAYEQYFGPGTRLTVT.